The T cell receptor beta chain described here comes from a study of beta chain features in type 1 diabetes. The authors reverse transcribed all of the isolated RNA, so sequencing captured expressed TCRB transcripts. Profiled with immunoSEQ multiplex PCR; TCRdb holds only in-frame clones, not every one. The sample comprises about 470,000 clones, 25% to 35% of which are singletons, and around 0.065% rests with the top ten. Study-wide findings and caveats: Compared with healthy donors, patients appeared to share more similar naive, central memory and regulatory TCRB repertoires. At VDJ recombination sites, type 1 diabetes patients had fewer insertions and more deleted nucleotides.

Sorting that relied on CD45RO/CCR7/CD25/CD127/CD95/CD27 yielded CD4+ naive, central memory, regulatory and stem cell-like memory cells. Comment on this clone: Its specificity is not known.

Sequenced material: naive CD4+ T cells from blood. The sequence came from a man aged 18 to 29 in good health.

CDR3 DNA: TGTGCCTGGAGTGTAGCGGGAGGGCCATTAGGTGAGCAGTTCTTC. Amino acid sequence: CAWSVAGGPLGEQFF. J is TRBJ2-1 and V is TRBV30; 10 nucleotides agree with TRBD2. Germline CDR1 and CDR2: GTSNPN and SVGIG (reference sequence). V lost 0 bases and J lost 9; bases outside the gene matches: 8. The CDR3 is 15 residues long. Using reference TRBV30 and TRBJ2-1 for the parts outside the CDR3, the full variable domain is SQTIHQWPATLVQPVGSPLSLECTVEGTSNPNLYWYRQAAGRGLQLLFYSVGIGQISSEVPQNLSASRPQDRQFILSSKKLLLSDSGFYLCAWSVAGGPLGEQFFGPGTRLTVL.